Listed below are T cell receptor beta chains from one sample, sequenced in a study of shared clonotypes between healthy human individuals. Generated by immunoSEQ multiplex PCR, the TCRdb table keeps only in-frame clones and is missing some. The repertoire consists of approximately 470,000 clones, with around four fifths occurring once and the leading ten covering more than 10%. The sample consisted of PBMCs. The receptor set was obtained from a woman in her forties in good health. Some clones in this sample may be carry-over from other donors' samples. CDR3s include the opening cysteine and the closing phenylalanine or tryptophan. D genes are given only for firm matches. Expanded clones are given a class, and other clones once, few, many or no size at all.

>TRBJ2-1|TRBV11-2|NA|NA
TGTGCCAGCAGCTTAATGGCGGTCGGCTCCTACAATGAGCAGTTCTTC
CASSLMAVGSYNEQFF
>TRBJ2-1|TRBV6-4|NA|many
TGTGCCAGCAGTGACGGGGCAAACAATGAGCAGTTCTTC
CASSDGANNEQFF
>TRBJ1-5|TRBV19|TRBD1|NA
TGTGCCAGTAGTAGGGCAGGGGGGGACAATCAGCCCCAGCATTTT
CASSRAGGDNQPQHF
>TRBJ2-1|TRBV5-4|TRBD2|few
TGTGCCAGCAGCTTTACGCGTTTTAGCGGGTCCTACAATGAGCAGTTCTTC
CASSFTRFSGSYNEQFF
>TRBJ2-7|TRBV10-3|TRBD2|NA
TGTGCCATCAGTGACGAGTCAGGGGCGTCTAGCGGGAGTCAAGGAAACTTC
CAISDESGASSGSQGNF
>TRBJ2-3|TRBV19|NA|NA
TGTGCCAGTAGTATCCTACTGGGAGATACGCAGTATTTT
CASSILLGDTQYF
>TRBJ1-1|TRBV5-1|NA|NA
TGCGCCAGCAGCTTGGCCAGGGGGAACACTGAAGCTTTCTTT
CASSLARGNTEAFF
>TRBJ2-4|TRBV5-6|NA|once
TGTGCCAGCAGCTGGCAGGGGCTGGAAAACATTCAGTACTTC
CASSWQGLENIQYF
>TRBJ2-5|TRBV18|NA|NA
TGTGCCAGCTCACCACCTCAGGAGACCCAGTACTTC
CASSPPQETQYF
>TRBJ2-1|TRBV5-1|TRBD2|NA
TGCGCCAGCAGCCCGGGTCGGGGGGTTGGCTACAATGAGCAGTTCTTC
CASSPGRGVGYNEQFF
>TRBJ1-4|TRBV18|NA|NA
TGTGCCAGCTCACTCTCACAGGCCTCAACTAATGAAAAACTGTTTTTT
CASSLSQASTNEKLFF
>TRBJ2-1|TRBV5-4|TRBD1|NA
TGTGCCAGCAGCGCCCGGGACAGGGTTTACGATGAGCAGTTCTTC
CASSARDRVYDEQFF
>TRBJ2-1|TRBV5-6|TRBD2|NA
TGTGCCAGCAGCTTGGGGGCGACTAGCGGGCAGTTCTTC
CASSLGATSGQFF
>TRBJ2-3|TRBV2|NA|NA
TGTGCCGGCGGCCTCACGACAGATACGCAGTATTTT
CAGGLTTDTQYF
>TRBJ2-1|TRBV6-5|TRBD1|NA
TGTGCCAGTTCTGACAGGGTTCTCTACAATGAGCAGTTCTTC
CASSDRVLYNEQFF
>TRBJ1-2|TRBV7-2|NA|NA
TGTGCCAGCAACAGGGCCGGTGGCTACACCTTC
CASNRAGGYTF
>TRBJ1-1|TRBV18|TRBD1|NA
TGTGCCAGCTCACCCTGGACAGGGAGGAACACTGAAGCTTTCTTT
CASSPWTGRNTEAFF
>TRBJ1-2|TRBV6-6|NA|NA
TGTGCCAGCAGTTCCCCTACAGGGAACTATGGCTACACCTTC
CASSSPTGNYGYTF
>TRBJ1-1|TRBV5-4|NA|few
TGTGCCAGCAGCTTGGACAGGGTCCGGGGCACTGAAGCTTTCTTT
CASSLDRVRGTEAFF
>TRBJ2-7|TRBV4-3|NA|once
TGCGCCAGCAGCCCGTGGAGGGGACTGTACGAGCAGTACTTC
CASSPWRGLYEQYF
>TRBJ2-1|TRBV2|TRBD1|NA
TGTGCCAGCAGTAAGACCGGGACAGGGTACGATGATGAGCAGTTCTTC
CASSKTGTGYDDEQFF
>TRBJ1-2|TRBV7-9|NA|NA
TGTGCCAGCAGCCCATCTACATTTTATGGCTACACCTTC
CASSPSTFYGYTF
>TRBJ2-5|TRBV7-8|TRBD1|NA
TGTGCCAGCAGCTTAGCGCAAATGAGGACAGGGACGGAGACCCAGTACTTC
CASSLAQMRTGTETQYF
>TRBJ1-5|TRBV7-8|TRBD1|many
TGTGCCAGCAGCTACATTGGGACAGGGGACAGCAATCAGCCCCAGCATTTT
CASSYIGTGDSNQPQHF
>TRBJ1-1|TRBV6-5|NA|NA
TGTGCCAGCAGCTACTCGACGGGAGGCTACACTGAAGCTTTCTTT
CASSYSTGGYTEAFF
>TRBJ1-1|TRBV6-5|TRBD1|NA
TGTGCCAGCAGTAACAGGGGACTGAACACTGAAGCTTTCTTT
CASSNRGLNTEAFF
>TRBJ2-3|TRBV7-2|NA|NA
TGTGCCAGCAGCTTAGTGGGGCAGGACACAGATACGCAGTATTTT
CASSLVGQDTDTQYF
>TRBJ2-1|TRBV5-1|NA|many
TGCGCCAGCAGCCCGTTCCTCAGCGGAACCGGTAATGAGCAGTTCTTC
CASSPFLSGTGNEQFF
>TRBJ1-1|TRBV6-1|TRBD1|NA
TGTGCCAGCAGTGAACCAGGGGGGATGAACACTGAAGCTTTCTTT
CASSEPGGMNTEAFF
>TRBJ2-7|TRBV7-8|NA|NA
TGTGCCAGCAGCCCGTTACCGGGTTCCTACGAGCAGTACTTC
CASSPLPGSYEQYF
>TRBJ1-1|TRBV18|TRBD1|NA
TGTGCCAGCAGGACAGGGTTTACACCAATACCTGAAGCTTTCTTT
CASRTGFTPIPEAFF
>TRBJ2-2|TRBV6-6|TRBD1|few
TGTGCCAGCAGTTACGGGACAGACAACACCGGGGAGCTGTTTTTT
CASSYGTDNTGELFF
>TRBJ2-5|TRBV7-9|NA|NA
TGTGCCAGCAGCTTCTTCGGGAGTATAGAGACCCAGTACTTC
CASSFFGSIETQYF
>TRBJ2-1|TRBV2|NA|NA
TGTGCCAGCGTTGGGTCTAGAGGGGGGAATGAGCAGTTCTTC
CASVGSRGGNEQFF
>TRBJ2-7|TRBV28|NA|once
TGTGCCAGCAGTTTCCTTGCGGCCTGGCAGAACGAGCAGTACTTC
CASSFLAAWQNEQYF
>TRBJ2-7|TRBV2|NA|NA
TGTGCCAGCGGTGTTGGGAGCTCCTACGAGCAGTACTTC
CASGVGSSYEQYF
>TRBJ1-2|TRBV5-5|TRBD1|NA
TGTGCCAGCCGCGGTCGGGACAGGGAGCCTTATGGCTACACCTTC
CASRGRDREPYGYTF
>TRBJ2-5|TRBV5-1|TRBD2|NA
TGCGCCAGCAGCAAGAGCGGGACTGAGACCCAGTACTTC
CASSKSGTETQYF
>TRBJ2-7|TRBV18|NA|NA
TGTGCCAGCTCACCACCAAGGGGAGGAATGGGCGAGCAGTACTTC
CASSPPRGGMGEQYF
>TRBJ1-2|TRBV28|TRBD1|NA
TGTGCCAGCAGTATAGCGGGACAGGGCGGCTTCTATGGCTACACCTTC
CASSIAGQGGFYGYTF
>TRBJ2-1|TRBV7-2|NA|NA
TGTGCCAGCAGCTTAGTCGGGAGATCCTACTACAATGAGCAGTTCTTC
CASSLVGRSYYNEQFF
>TRBJ2-1|TRBV7-6|NA|NA
TGTACCAGCAGCGTCCAGGGTCAAGAGCAGTTCTTC
CTSSVQGQEQFF